Listed below are T cell receptor beta chains from one sample, sequenced in a study of blood T cell repertoires in COVID-19. The protocol was immunoSEQ multiplex PCR, while the TCRdb copy is restricted to in-frame clones and leaves out a portion. The sample carries about 440,000 clones, around 89% recorded once. Sequencing was done on a sample of peripheral blood. These receptors were obtained from a woman in her 30s with acute or convalescent COVID-19. Each CDR3 is given with its conserved first and last residue. A D gene is named only where the DNA matches it firmly. Not all rows give a size; the values are once, few, many and, for expanded clones, a class.

d_gene | abundance | j_gene | v_gene | CDR3aa | CDR3nt
TRBD2 | . | TRBJ2-7 | TRBV6-6 | CASSYGRGGYEQYF | TGTGCCAGCAGTTATGGGCGGGGGGGATACGAGCAGTACTTC
. | . | TRBJ1-5 | TRBV7-2 | CASSHTQGPWSAQHF | TGTGCCAGCAGCCATACCCAGGGGCCTTGGTCGGCCCAGCATTTT
TRBD2 | . | TRBJ2-5 | TRBV11-2 | CASSLGLAVKETQYF | TGTGCCAGCAGCTTAGGACTAGCGGTAAAAGAGACCCAGTACTTC
TRBD2 | . | TRBJ2-1 | TRBV10-3 | CAISAVDGRGNEQFF | TGTGCCATCAGTGCGGTTGACGGGAGGGGCAATGAGCAGTTCTTC
. | . | TRBJ1-3 | TRBV5-6 | CASSLRRISGNTIYF | TGTGCCAGCAGCTTGAGGCGGATCTCTGGAAACACCATATATTTT
TRBD1 | . | TRBJ1-2 | TRBV5-1 | CASSPQGGLPTYGYTF | TGCGCCAGCAGCCCACAGGGGGGTCTGCCCACATATGGCTACACCTTC
. | . | TRBJ2-7 | TRBV18 | CASSPQRGSEQYF | TGTGCCAGCTCACCACAGAGAGGCAGCGAGCAGTACTTC
TRBD1 | . | TRBJ1-1 | TRBV5-1 | CASSLVSGTGGAGTEAFF | TGCGCCAGCAGCTTGGTCTCCGGGACAGGGGGCGCGGGGACTGAAGCTTTCTTT
. | . | TRBJ1-2 | TRBV7-9 | CASSYAAGLENYGYTF | TGTGCCAGCAGCTACGCCGCAGGGCTTGAGAACTATGGCTACACCTTC
. | . | TRBJ2-2 | TRBV6-6 | CASSGILANTGELFF | TGTGCCAGCAGTGGCATCCTAGCGAACACCGGGGAGCTGTTTTTT
. | . | TRBJ1-6 | TRBV9 | CASSVDGRNSPLHF | TGTGCCAGCAGCGTGGACGGGAGAAATTCACCCCTCCACTTT
TRBD1 | . | TRBJ1-1 | TRBV7-9 | CASSPQGASSEAFF | TGTGCCAGCAGCCCACAGGGGGCAAGCTCTGAAGCTTTCTTT
. | . | TRBJ2-3 | TRBV4-1 | CASSHSTSSRTDTQYF | TGCGCCAGCAGCCACTCAACTAGCAGTAGGACAGATACGCAGTATTTT
TRBD2 | . | TRBJ2-2 | TRBV28 | CASNPAGGSVTGELFF | TGTGCCAGCAATCCCGCGGGGGGGAGTGTTACCGGGGAGCTGTTTTTT
. | . | TRBJ2-3 | TRBV11-3 | CASSRGRDILTDTQYF | TGTGCCAGCAGCCGTGGAAGGGACATCCTCACAGATACGCAGTATTTT
. | . | TRBJ2-1 | TRBV25-1 | CASSVGPSSYNEQFF | TGTGCCAGCAGTGTGGGGCCCAGCTCCTACAATGAGCAGTTCTTC
. | once | TRBJ1-2 | TRBV6-2/TRBV6-3 | CASSYPRDFSPLYGYTF | TGTGCCAGCAGTTACCCCCGGGACTTCTCCCCTCTCTATGGCTACACCTTC